This section outlines one TCR beta chain sequence together with its context. The table came from immunoSEQ multiplex PCR; TCRdb's copy has only in-frame clones and leaves some out. Counted here are about 15,000 clones, 50% to 75% occurring once; the ten biggest clones make up less than 7.5%. The CDR3 totals 13 residues. Germline assignment: CDR1 SQVTM and CDR2 ANQGSEA. The ends were cut back, 4 bases at V and 1 base at J, with 8 bases in the middle. These data come from a study of T cell repertoires in ileal Crohn's disease. Study overall: At surgery, about 38% of patients smoked, with median disease duration roughly 8.3 years. Surgery for a complication: stricturing in approximately 60%, penetrating in about 40%.

The chain employs TRBV29-1 and TRBJ2-1, with D possibly being TRBD1 (6 bases). Input material: ileal tissue. This receptor was taken from an adult with Crohn's disease. The CDR3 coding sequence is TGCAGCGTTGGACAGGTTTCCTACAATGAGCAGTTCTTC. Translating it yields CSVGQVSYNEQFF.